This TCR beta chain was captured by sequencing in a study of cytotoxic CD8 clonotypes in ibrutinib-treated CLL. Study background: Mean productive templates were roughly 280,000; mean productive rearrangements were 94,082.

The intended depth for sequencing was 1 in 200,000 to 1 in 1 million T cells. Sequenced by immunoSEQ multiplex PCR; TCRdb stores in-frame clones only, minus some. The sample shows some 65,000 clones, around 60% of them seen only once. The CDR3 contains 16 residues. V shed 2 bases and J shed 2 bases, with 14 bases lying between them. Germline CDR1 SGHDN, CDR2 FVKESK. This receptor was identified in a human donor with chronic lymphocytic leukemia. V usage is TRBV14 and J usage is TRBJ2-3; TRBD2 might be the D (6 bases). The material was PBMCs, obtained after 12 months of ibrutinib treatment. CDR3 DNA: TGTGCCAGCAGCCAAATGAGACTAGTGAACACAGATACGCAGTATTTT. Translation gives CASSQMRLVNTDTQYF. Supplemented by reference TRBV14 and TRBJ2-3, the full variable domain reads EAGVTQFPSHSVIEKGQTVTLRCDPISGHDNLYWYRRVMGKEIKFLLHFVKESKQDESGMPNNRFLAERTGGTYSTLKVQPAELEDSGVYFCASSQMRLVNTDTQYFGPGTRLTVL.